This T cell receptor (beta chain) stems from a study of shared clonotypes between healthy human individuals. CDR1 is SGDLS and CDR2 is YYNGEE in the germline V gene. Trimming removed 3 bases from V and 0 bases from J, with 10 bases in between. This CDR3 is 15 amino acids long. Produced via immunoSEQ multiplex PCR; TCRdb's table is partial and in-frame only. The sample has under 600,000 clones; 95% to 98% are singletons. Selected positively for CCR7 and CD45RO-negative, naive CD8 cells excluded terminally differentiated effector memory CD45RA+ cells. This sequence joins TRBV9 and TRBJ1-3; D not certain. Sequencing was carried out using naive CD8+ T cells sorted from blood. This receptor was obtained from a man aged 30 to 45 in good health. The CDR3 region has the DNA TGTGCCAGCAGCGAGGGAGCGAGCTCTGGAAACACCATATATTTT. This gives the protein CASSEGASSGNTIYF. The full variable domain, its missing parts supplied by reference TRBV9 and TRBJ1-3, is DSGVTQTPKHLITATGQRVTLRCSPRSGDLSVYWYQQSLDQGLQFLIQYYNGEERAKGNILERFSAQQFPDLHSELNLSSLELGDSALYFCASSEGASSGNTIYFGEGSWLTVV.